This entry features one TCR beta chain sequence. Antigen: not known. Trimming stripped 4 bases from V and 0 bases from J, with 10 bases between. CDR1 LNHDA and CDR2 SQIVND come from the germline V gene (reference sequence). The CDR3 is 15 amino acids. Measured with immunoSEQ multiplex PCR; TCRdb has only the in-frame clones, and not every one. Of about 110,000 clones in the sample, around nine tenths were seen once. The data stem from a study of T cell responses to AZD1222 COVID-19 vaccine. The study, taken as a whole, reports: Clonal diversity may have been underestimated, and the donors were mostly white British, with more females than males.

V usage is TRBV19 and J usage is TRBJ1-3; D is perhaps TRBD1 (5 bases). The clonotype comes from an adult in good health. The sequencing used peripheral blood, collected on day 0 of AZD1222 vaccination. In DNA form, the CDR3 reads TGTGCCAGTAGTAAGGGACCGGGCTCTGGAAACACCATATATTTT. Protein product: CASSKGPGSGNTIYF.